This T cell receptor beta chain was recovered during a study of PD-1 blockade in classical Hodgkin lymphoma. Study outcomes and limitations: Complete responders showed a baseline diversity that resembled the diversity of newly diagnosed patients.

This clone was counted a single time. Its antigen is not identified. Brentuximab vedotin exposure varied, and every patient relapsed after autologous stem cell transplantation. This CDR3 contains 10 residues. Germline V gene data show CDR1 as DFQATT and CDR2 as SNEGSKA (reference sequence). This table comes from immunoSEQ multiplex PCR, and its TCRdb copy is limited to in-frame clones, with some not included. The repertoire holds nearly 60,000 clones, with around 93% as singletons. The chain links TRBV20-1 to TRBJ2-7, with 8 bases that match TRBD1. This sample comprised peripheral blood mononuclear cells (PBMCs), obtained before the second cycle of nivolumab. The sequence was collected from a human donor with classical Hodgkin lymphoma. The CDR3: CSQGAGEQYF. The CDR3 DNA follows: TGCAGCCAGGGGGCGGGAGAGCAGTACTTC.